The 22 T cell receptor beta chains listed next were all sequenced from one sample in a study of cytomegalovirus exposure and HLA in healthy donors. The PCR had 60 Vbeta and 13 Jbeta primers. The table came from immunoSEQ multiplex PCR; TCRdb's copy has only in-frame clones and leaves some out. The profile shows over 150,000 clones, 80% to 90% of them singletons. The sample comprised PBMCs. These receptors were obtained from a girl aged 2-15 years in good health and CMV-seropositive.

The chain joins TRBV5-1 to TRBJ2-1; tentative D call: TRBD2 (7 bases). The CDR3 is 16 residues long. Germline values: CDR1 SGHRS, CDR2 YFSETQ. The germline V and J ends were trimmed by 0 bases and 5 bases, with 15 bases remaining between them. The CDR3: CASSLDSGGRNNEQFF. The CDR3 region has the DNA TGCGCCAGCAGCTTGGATTCGGGGGGCCGGAACAATGAGCAGTTCTTC. Looking up the rest from reference TRBV5-1 and TRBJ2-1 gives the full variable domain: KAGVTQTPRYLIKTRGQQVTLSCSPISGHRSVSWYQQTPGQGLQFLFEYFSETQRNKGNFPGRFSGRQFSNSRSEMNVSTLELGDSALYLCASSLDSGGRNNEQFFGPGTRLTVL.

This chain links TRBV21-1 with TRBJ2-7; no DNA check was done on the table's D call, TRBD2. TRBV21-1 is termed a pseudogene. This CDR3 is 14 amino acids long. In DNA form, the CDR3 reads TGTGCCAGCAGAGGACTAGCGGGAGGTGGGGAGCAGTACTTC. This gives the protein CASRGLAGGGEQYF.

The chain has TRBV5-8 and TRBJ2-7, with 8 positions matching TRBD1. This CDR3 has 12 residues. From germline, CDR1 is SGHTS and CDR2 YDEGEE. Trimming removed 4 bases from V and 6 bases from J; junction bases left unmatched: 3. The CDR3 coding sequence is TGTGCCAGCAGCGCAACAGGGGGCGAGCAGTACTTC. Protein product: CASSATGGEQYF.

The chain is built from TRBV2 and TRBJ2-5; 7 nucleotides line up with TRBD1. Germline values: CDR1 SNHLY, CDR2 FYNNEI. The trim removed 7 bases at V and 2 bases at J, leaving 4 bases unmatched. CDR3 size: 13 residues. CDR3: CASKGTAQETQYF. CDR3 sequence (DNA): TGTGCCAGCAAGGGGACAGCGCAAGAGACCCAGTACTTC.

The rearrangement links TRBV30 to TRBJ2-5; D perhaps matches TRBD2 (5 bases). The V gene's germline CDR1 is GTSNPN and CDR2 SVGIG (reference sequence). V shed 0 bases and J shed 8 bases, with 25 bases lying between them. The CDR3 has 17 amino acids. CDR3 sequence reads: CAWSVHPLTSMGFTQYF. For the CDR3, the DNA is TGTGCCTGGAGTGTACATCCCCTTACTAGTATGGGTTTTACCCAGTACTTC. The variable domain in full, with the rest retrieved from reference TRBV30 and TRBJ2-5, is SQTIHQWPATLVQPVGSPLSLECTVEGTSNPNLYWYRQAAGRGLQLLFYSVGIGQISSEVPQNLSASRPQDRQFILSSKKLLLSDSGFYLCAWSVHPLTSMGFTQYFGPGTRLLVL.

The CDR3 DNA sequence: TGTGCCAGCAGCTTTACAGGGTCGGTTCAGCCCCAGCATTTT. It specifies CASSFTGSVQPQHF. The chain has TRBV5-6 and TRBJ1-5; weak D call: TRBD1 (6 bases). Trimming took 2 bases from V and 6 from J, leaving 12 bases between them. Germline lookup yields CDR1 SGHDT and CDR2 YYEEEE. This CDR3 region has 14 residues. Together with reference TRBV5-6 and TRBJ1-5, the CDR3 gives the full variable domain: DAGVTQSPTHLIKTRGQQVTLRCSPKSGHDTVSWYQQALGQGPQFIFQYYEEEERQRGNFPDRFSGHQFPNYSSELNVNALLLGDSALYLCASSFTGSVQPQHFGDGTRLSIL.

The chain couples TRBV4-1 to TRBJ1-1; D remains ambiguous. Germline V gives CDR1 MGHRA, CDR2 YSYEKL. V gave up 2 bases and J gave up 1 base, with 8 bases separating them. The CDR3 totals 14 residues. CDR3 protein: CASSQLPRNTEAFF. The CDR3 DNA reads as TGCGCCAGCAGCCAACTCCCGAGGAACACTGAAGCTTTCTTT.

The chain links TRBV10-3 to TRBJ2-5, with D perhaps matching TRBD2 (5 bases). The CDR3 is 12 residues long. Per the germline V gene, CDR1 is ENHRY and CDR2 is SYGVKD. Trimming left V 0 bases short and J 9 bases short, with 8 bases between. CDR3 region: CAISESTEAQYF. In DNA form, the CDR3 reads TGTGCCATCAGTGAGTCTACGGAGGCCCAGTACTTC.

The chain uses TRBV7-9 and TRBJ1-3; 10 bases align to TRBD1. The V and J ends lost 8 bases and 7 bases, in that order; junction bases with no gene match: 8. Germline CDR1 reads SEHNR; CDR2 reads FQNEAQ (reference sequence). The CDR3 extends over 14 amino acids. The CDR3 sequence: CASGGGQGYNTIYF. DNA of the CDR3: TGTGCCAGCGGGGGGGGACAGGGGTATAACACCATATATTTT.

The rearrangement joins TRBV28 to TRBJ1-2, with D maybe TRBD1 (6 bases). Germline CDR1 MDHEN, CDR2 SYDVKM. Deletions cut 11 bases from V and 5 bases from J, with 21 bases between. This CDR3 is 14 amino acids long. CDR3 residues: CAVAPARGAYGYTF. The CDR3 DNA reads as TGTGCCGTCGCCCCTGCGCGGGGGGCTTATGGCTACACCTTC.

V is TRBV7-6 and J is TRBJ1-4; 7 bases are a match to TRBD1. CDR3 length: 17 residues. The V and J ends lost 5 bases and 8 bases, in that order; junction bases with no gene match: 17. Germline-derived CDR1 and CDR2 are SGHVS and FNYEAQ. In DNA, the CDR3 is TGTGCCAGCAGCCAAAGCTATACAACAGGGGTTGGGGAAAAACTGTTTTTT. Residues: CASSQSYTTGVGEKLFF.

Written as DNA, the CDR3 is TGTCTGGGCGAGACAGTGAACACTGAAGCTTTCTTT. It translates to CLGETVNTEAFF. The chain joins TRBV30 to TRBJ1-1; possibly TRBD1 for D (5 bases). Germline V CDR1 and CDR2: GTSNPN, SVGIG (reference sequence). CDR3 length: 12 residues.

This chain joins TRBV5-4 and TRBJ1-2, with 8 nucleotides matching TRBD1. The CDR3 spans 14 residues. The junction had 10 bases not matched to a gene; V was cut back by 4 bases and J by 8 bases. The germline gives CDR1 SGHNT, CDR2 YYREEE (reference sequence). CDR3 bases: TGTGCCAGCAGCAGGGACACAGGGGGGCAAGGCTACACCTTC. It translates to CASSRDTGGQGYTF.

This clone was counted once. The V call is TRBV9, the J call TRBJ2-1, with 9 bases identical to TRBD2. The CDR3 is made up of 15 amino acids. Germline values: CDR1 SGDLS, CDR2 YYNGEE. With V trimmed by 0 bases and J by 8 bases, 6 bases remained unmatched. In DNA form, the CDR3 reads TGTGCCAGCAGCGTAGGAGTAGCGGGAGTGGATGAGCAGTTCTTC. It codes for CASSVGVAGVDEQFF.

This chain joins TRBV7-9 and TRBJ1-1, with TRBD1 as a possible D gene (5 bases). Germline-derived CDR1 and CDR2 are SEHNR and FQNEAQ (reference sequence). The CDR3 loop spans 9 amino acids. The V and J ends lost 10 bases and 10 bases respectively, with 10 bases between them. CDR3 sequence (DNA): TGTGCCAACCAGGGTTTAGCTTTCTTT. Its translation is CANQGLAFF.

This rearrangement joins TRBV28 to TRBJ1-1; no reliable D call. The CDR3 spans 13 residues. The germline V gene has CDR1 MDHEN and CDR2 SYDVKM. The V end was cut by 5 bases, the J end by 0 bases, with 7 bases between. The CDR3 DNA reads as TGTGCCAGCAGTCGTAACATGAACACTGAAGCTTTCTTT. Protein: CASSRNMNTEAFF.

The chain employs TRBV11-2 and TRBJ2-7; 9 bases align to TRBD2. CDR3 length: 15 amino acids. Unmatched junction bases numbered 3, after V lost 1 base and J lost 2 bases. The germline V gene has CDR1 SGHAT and CDR2 FQNNGV. Here the CDR3 reads CASSLAPSGAYEQYF. The CDR3 bases are TGTGCCAGCAGCTTAGCGCCTAGCGGGGCCTACGAGCAGTACTTC.

V usage is TRBV5-8 and J usage is TRBJ2-1; D possibly matches TRBD1 or TRBD2 (5 bases each). The CDR3 contains 15 residues. Germline V CDR1 and CDR2: SGHTS, YDEGEE. The V and J ends lost 4 bases and 0 bases respectively, with 11 bases between them. The CDR3 is CASSLGRSSYNEQFF. CDR3 coding DNA: TGTGCCAGCAGCCTGGGACGGAGCTCCTACAATGAGCAGTTCTTC.

This sequence joins TRBV2 and TRBJ2-2; TRBD1 matches 7 bases. This CDR3 has 15 amino acids. Germline values: CDR1 SNHLY, CDR2 FYNNEI. Trimming cost V 5 bases and J 3 bases; bases outside gene matches: 6. This CDR3 is CASSNRGMYTGELFF. In DNA, the CDR3 is TGTGCCAGCAGTAACAGGGGAATGTACACCGGGGAGCTGTTTTTT.

The chain is built from TRBV2 and TRBJ2-7; 10 bases agree with TRBD2. This CDR3 comprises 15 residues. V was pared by 3 bases and J by 2 bases, with 4 bases of the junction left unmatched. Germline V gives CDR1 SNHLY, CDR2 FYNNEI. The CDR3 spells CASSDRLAGAYEQYF. DNA for the CDR3: TGTGCCAGCAGTGATCGGCTAGCGGGAGCCTACGAGCAGTACTTC. The entire variable domain, with the rest obtained from reference TRBV2 and TRBJ2-7, is as follows: EPEVTQTPSHQVTQMGQEVILRCVPISNHLYFYWYRQILGQKVEFLVSFYNNEISEKSEIFDDQFSVERPDGSNFTLKIRSTKLEDSAMYFCASSDRLAGAYEQYFGPGTRLTVT.

This chain uses TRBV10-3 with TRBJ1-1; possible D gene TRBD1, 6 bases. V lost 6 bases to trimming and J lost 1 base, with 12 bases between them. Germline V lookup: CDR1 ENHRY, CDR2 SYGVKD. This CDR3 is 14 amino acids long. CDR3 in amino acids: CAIRNQGGNTEAFF. The CDR3 bases are TGTGCCATCAGAAACCAAGGGGGGAACACTGAAGCTTTCTTT.

This clone has just one count. The rearrangement links TRBV10-3 to TRBJ1-1; D is possibly TRBD1 (5 bases). Germline V gene data show CDR1 as ENHRY and CDR2 as SYGVKD. Trimming took off 7 bases at V and 5 bases at J, with 17 bases between the two ends. This CDR3 has 14 residues. The CDR3 here is CAITRGRAGTEAFF. The DNA of the CDR3 is TGTGCCATCACGCGCGGCAGGGCAGGGACTGAAGCTTTCTTT.